This T cell receptor beta chain comes out of a study of blood T cell repertoires in COVID-19. The overall study: COVID-19 samples collected from the United States, Italy and Spain covered acute and convalescent phases. Nucleic acid was either cDNA or gDNA, and it came from T cells, B-cell-depleted T cells, or PBMCs.

Seattle patient enrollment occurred during active infection, with longitudinal follow-up thereafter. Here immunoSEQ multiplex PCR was the method, and the copy in TCRdb shows in-frame clones only, minus some. The sample gives approximately 70,000 clones, more than 85% of which show up once; just under 7.5% is in the top ten. Germline loops: CDR1 SGHDN, CDR2 FVKESK. The CDR3 runs 15 residues. Trimming took 4 bases from V and 3 from J, leaving 16 bases between them. This clone was detected only once. The chain is built from TRBV14 and TRBJ2-7, with D possibly being TRBD1 (6 bases). The sequenced material came from peripheral blood. The TCR originated in a man aged 40-49 years with COVID-19, enrolled during active disease. The CDR3 protein is CASSRAVGQFYEQYF. DNA of the CDR3: TGTGCCAGCAGCCGAGCAGTCGGACAGTTCTACGAGCAGTACTTC.